This record looks at one T cell receptor (beta chain) sequence and its context. The antigen is not known. Making TCR cDNA involved 5'RACE template switching, which added UMIs and a universal primer site. TCRdb fed the 5' RACE reads into MiXCR, producing one record per CDR3 protein. The sample carries some 550,000 distinct CDR3 sequences, roughly 21% recorded once. The record originates from a study of T cells after yellow fever vaccination. Whole-study findings and limits: Primary-vaccination clones mostly resurfaced post-booster (nearly 97% CD4, about 87% CD8).

V dropped 4 bases and J dropped 6 bases, with 9 bases sitting between them. Germline CDR1 and CDR2: SGHDN and FVKESK. The CDR3 loop spans 13 amino acids. This sample comprised PBMCs, obtained 15 days after the yellow fever booster vaccination. V is TRBV14 and J is TRBJ2-2; TRBD2 might be the D (5 bases). The sequence derives from a man aged 25-45 years who received the YFV17D yellow fever vaccine. CDR3 protein: CASSPVRAGELFF. The CDR3 coding sequence is TGTGCCAGCAGCCCTGTGAGGGCCGGGGAGCTGTTTTTT.